The 27 T cell receptor beta chains reported below all come from one sample, sequenced in a study of technical replicates of blood from a handful of donors (dated by TCRdb to 2015 to 2018). The library was made by the immunoSEQ multiplex PCR assay. TCRdb's version of the immuneACCESS table is confined to in-frame rearrangements and falls short of the full clone set. An unresolved V gene accounts for under half of the shortfall where checked; the remainder is of unknown origin. The sample table contains over 60,000 clones; only one count was recorded for roughly 86% of them. 4.8% of the sample rests with the top ten. The sequenced sample was PBMCs. These receptor sequences come from a human donor in good health. Some clones in this sample may be carry-over from other donors' samples.

The V call is TRBV27, the J call TRBJ1-2; TRBD1 matches 7 bases. The CDR3 has 13 amino acids. CDR1 MNHEY and CDR2 SMNVEV come from the germline V gene (reference sequence). The J segment lost 5 bases and the V segment lost 3 bases, leaving 3 bases of the junction unmatched. CDR3 amino acids: CASSLRQGYGYTF. The CDR3 bases are TGTGCCAGCAGTTTGAGACAGGGATATGGCTACACCTTC.

Turning to this clone: This sample includes further DNA sequences coding for the same CDR3. The V call is TRBV5-1, the J call TRBJ2-1; 8 nucleotides match TRBD2. CDR3 length: 14 amino acids. Germline V gives CDR1 SGHRS, CDR2 YFSETQ. The trim removed 4 bases at V and 4 bases at J, leaving 4 bases unmatched. The CDR3 coding sequence is TGCGCCAGCAGCCCCAGCGGGGGTTACAATGAGCAGTTCTTC. Protein: CASSPSGGYNEQFF.

This rearrangement joins TRBV4-2 to TRBJ2-1, with TRBD2 matching over 9 bases. V dropped 0 bases and J dropped 5; count of bases not matched to a gene: 8. The CDR3 runs to 17 residues. Germline V gene lookup returns CDR1 LGHNA and CDR2 YNFKEQ. The CDR3 nucleotides are TGTGCCAGCAGCCAAGATCTGGGCGGGAGGGCAAACAATGAGCAGTTCTTC. This sequence encodes CASSQDLGGRANNEQFF.

In its sample, this clone was seen a few times. The V call is TRBV7-7, the J call TRBJ2-1, with TRBD1 matching over 9 bases. Germline V CDR1 and CDR2: SSHAT, FNYEAQ (reference sequence). V trimming: 4 bases; J trimming: 9 bases; junction bases outside the gene matches: 4. The CDR3 is 13 residues long. The CDR3, as DNA: TGTGCCAGCAGCTGGGACAGGGAGACTGAGCAGTTCTTC. Protein: CASSWDRETEQFF. Together with reference TRBV7-7 and TRBJ2-1, the CDR3 gives the full variable domain: GAGVSQSPRYKVTKRGQDVTLRCDPISSHATLYWYQQALGQGPEFLTYFNYEAQPDKSGLPSDRFSAERPEGSISTLTIQRTEQRDSAMYRCASSWDRETEQFFGPGTRLTVL.

V usage is TRBV11-2 and J usage is TRBJ2-1; possibly TRBD1 for D (6 bases). CDR1 is SGHAT, CDR2 FQNNGV, per germline. V lost 6 bases and J lost 2, with 14 bases in between. The CDR3 runs 15 residues. As DNA, the CDR3 is TGTGCCAGCAGTCCTGTCAGGGGCGCCTACAATGAGCAGTTCTTC. This encodes CASSPVRGAYNEQFF.

This clone was seen more than once but under ten times. The chain employs TRBV18 and TRBJ1-1; tentatively, D is TRBD1 (5 bases). Germline V gene lookup returns CDR1 KGHSH and CDR2 LQKENI. This CDR3 comprises 13 residues. V was cut by 4 bases and J by 4 bases, with 10 bases left in between. The CDR3 sequence: CASSQQELTEAFF. In nucleotides, the CDR3 is TGTGCCAGCTCACAACAGGAACTCACTGAAGCTTTCTTT.

This rearrangement joins TRBV19 to TRBJ1-5; TRBD1 matches 7 bases. The germline gives CDR1 LNHDA, CDR2 SQIVND (reference sequence). The CDR3 runs 13 residues. J lost 6 bases, V lost 3 bases, and 2 bases had no gene match. CDR3 residues: CASSIPGGQPQHF. The DNA of the CDR3 is TGTGCCAGTAGTATCCCAGGGGGTCAGCCCCAGCATTTT.

The chain recombines TRBV4-2 with TRBJ2-7; TRBD1 matches 7 bases. Germline values: CDR1 LGHNA, CDR2 YNFKEQ. V lost 4 bases, J lost 1 base, and 1 base stayed unmatched. CDR3 length: 13 amino acids. CDR3 region: CASSPQGSYEQYF. The CDR3 nucleotides are TGTGCCAGCAGCCCACAGGGGTCCTACGAGCAGTACTTC.

This chain uses TRBV6-5 with TRBJ2-7; TRBD2 agrees at 7 bases. The CDR3 runs to 13 residues. The junction had 4 bases not matched to a gene; V was cut back by 4 bases and J by 4 bases. Germline CDR1 and CDR2: MNHEY and SVGAGI. Here the CDR3 reads CASSSGRLYEQYF. CDR3 in DNA: TGTGCCAGCAGTTCCGGGAGGCTTTACGAGCAGTACTTC.

The chain combines TRBV30 with TRBJ1-2, with TRBD1 as a possible D gene (5 bases). Deletions cut 2 bases from V and 6 bases from J, with 10 bases between. This CDR3 region has 12 residues. CDR1 GTSNPN and CDR2 SVGIG come from the germline V gene (reference sequence). The CDR3 coding sequence is TGTGCCTGGAGTACCAGGGTCGATGGCTACACCTTC. It encodes CAWSTRVDGYTF. The full variable domain, its missing parts supplied by reference TRBV30 and TRBJ1-2, is SQTIHQWPATLVQPVGSPLSLECTVEGTSNPNLYWYRQAAGRGLQLLFYSVGIGQISSEVPQNLSASRPQDRQFILSSKKLLLSDSGFYLCAWSTRVDGYTFGSGTRLTVV.

V is TRBV11-3 and J is TRBJ2-5; D might be TRBD1 (6 bases). V was shortened by 1 base and J by 2 bases, with 11 bases between the two germline ends. This CDR3 comprises 15 residues. Germline V lookup: CDR1 SGHNT, CDR2 YENEEA. In nucleotides, the CDR3 is TGTGCCAGCAGCTTAGGGCCTGGACAGCAAGAGACCCAGTACTTC. Translated, it gives CASSLGPGQQETQYF.

The chain couples TRBV2 to TRBJ1-5; no definite D call. The CDR3 covers 14 residues. Germline lookup yields CDR1 SNHLY and CDR2 FYNNEI. V was pared by 7 bases and J by 6 bases, with 16 bases between. The CDR3 DNA follows: TGTGCCAGCACCCCCGCCCCGCCAGGTCAGCCCCAGCATTTT. As protein: CASTPAPPGQPQHF.

The chain couples TRBV6-5 to TRBJ2-1; D remains ambiguous. Germline CDR1 and CDR2: MNHEY and SVGAGI. V shed 7 bases and J shed 10 bases, with 23 bases lying between them. This CDR3 is 15 amino acids long. CDR3 DNA sequence: TGTGCCAGCACCACCTCCCGGGTCGGAGCCGTGGAGCAGTTCTTC. Amino acid sequence: CASTTSRVGAVEQFF.

This chain joins TRBV2 and TRBJ1-1; perhaps TRBD1 as D (6 bases). In germline, CDR1 is SNHLY, CDR2 FYNNEI. V lost 4 bases, J lost 3 bases, and 9 bases lay in between. This CDR3 contains 13 residues. CDR3 residues: CASSGGTYTEAFF. The CDR3 nucleotides are TGTGCCAGCAGTGGGGGGACATACACTGAAGCTTTCTTT.

In the case of this clone: Sequence at one end of the junction differs from germline and may be a read error. The chain carries TRBV5-1 and TRBJ2-5; 9 nucleotides line up with TRBD2. The CDR3 runs 17 residues. Germline loops: CDR1 SGHRS, CDR2 YFSETQ. The CDR3 spells CASSPRTGLAHHETQYF. The CDR3, as DNA: TGCGCCAGCAGCCCCCGGACGGGACTAGCCCACCACGAGACCCAGTACTTC.

This rearrangement joins TRBV5-4 to TRBJ2-5; 8 positions match TRBD2. Germline CDR1 SGHNT, CDR2 YYREEE (reference sequence). CDR3 length equals 15 residues. Trimming at V came to 4 bases and at J to 4 bases, leaving 9 bases not matched to a gene. In DNA form, the CDR3 reads TGTGCCAGCAGCGAACCGGGACTAGTAACAGAGACCCAGTACTTC. Its protein is CASSEPGLVTETQYF.

The chain links TRBV10-3 to TRBJ2-2; the D gene is possibly TRBD2 (6 bases). V was pared by 2 bases and J by 5 bases, with 9 bases between. This CDR3 spans 14 amino acids. The germline CDR1 and CDR2 sequences are ENHRY and SYGVKD. DNA of the CDR3: TGTGCCATCAGTGAGGTCGGGGGAACCGGGGAGCTGTTTTTT. Its protein is CAISEVGGTGELFF.

This chain joins TRBV4-1 and TRBJ2-7, with 7 positions matching TRBD2. Per the germline V gene, CDR1 is MGHRA and CDR2 is YSYEKL. With V trimmed by 1 base and J by 7 bases, 7 bases remained unmatched. The CDR3 runs 14 residues. The CDR3 sequence is CASSQGYGGREQYF. The CDR3 DNA reads as TGCGCCAGCAGCCAAGGCTACGGGGGGAGAGAGCAGTACTTC.

The rearrangement uses TRBV6-5 and TRBJ1-6, with D unclear. V lost 2 bases, J lost 7 bases, and 15 bases lay in between. Germline CDR1 MNHEY, CDR2 SVGAGI. The CDR3 sequence is 16 residues long. In DNA, the CDR3 is TGTGCCAGCAGTTACGAGGGAGGACGGCTGAATTCACCCCTCCACTTT. It encodes CASSYEGGRLNSPLHF.

The V call is TRBV5-6, the J call TRBJ1-2; the D is unclear. CDR1 and CDR2 (germline): SGHDT, YYEEEE. The V end lost 1 base, the J end lost 0 bases, and 7 bases lay between the germline ends. The CDR3 contains 14 residues. DNA for the CDR3: TGTGCCAGCAGCTTGAGCGGCGCTAACTATGGCTACACCTTC. Protein: CASSLSGANYGYTF.

This clone was detected once. The rearrangement links TRBV4-3 to TRBJ1-2, with D possibly being TRBD1 (6 bases). This CDR3 region has 15 residues. CDR1 is LGHNA, CDR2 YSLEER, per germline. Trimming took 1 base from V and 6 from J, leaving 15 bases between them. This CDR3 is CASSQVGRGPDGYTF. In DNA form, the CDR3 reads TGCGCCAGCAGCCAAGTCGGCAGGGGACCAGATGGCTACACCTTC.

This clone was recorded only once. The rearrangement links TRBV7-2 to TRBJ2-7; no reliable D call. Germline assignment: CDR1 SGHTA and CDR2 FQGNSA. CDR3 length equals 11 residues. Trimming removed 5 bases from V and 4 bases from J, with 6 bases in between. CDR3 nucleotides: TGTGCCAGCAGCGATCGGTACGAGCAGTACTTC. Its protein product is CASSDRYEQYF.

The V gene is TRBV6-5, the J gene TRBJ1-1; TRBD1 might be the D (5 bases). The CDR3 extends over 15 amino acids. Germline CDR1 and CDR2: MNHEY and SVGAGI. Trimming left V 0 bases short and J 2 bases short, with 10 bases between. The CDR3 DNA sequence: TGTGCCAGCAGTTACTCCTATGACAGCAACACTGAAGCTTTCTTT. Translating it yields CASSYSYDSNTEAFF.

The chain is built from TRBV19 and TRBJ1-4; TRBD1 is a possible D gene (6 bases). This CDR3 has 13 residues. The V and J ends lost 5 bases and 5 bases respectively, with 9 bases between them. Germline CDR1 LNHDA, CDR2 SQIVND (reference sequence). The CDR3 bases are TGTGCCAGTAGTTGGCAGGGGAATGAAAAACTGTTTTTT. It is translated as CASSWQGNEKLFF.

This rearrangement joins TRBV7-2 to TRBJ2-5; 10 bases align to TRBD2. V dropped 5 bases and J dropped 5; count of bases not matched to a gene: 11. This CDR3 is 16 amino acids long. CDR1 and CDR2 (germline): SGHTA, FQGNSA. The CDR3 DNA is TGTGCCAGCAGCGTAAGCGGGAGGGCCTCGGGCGAGACCCAGTACTTC. This sequence encodes CASSVSGRASGETQYF.

V gene TRBV6-1 combines with J gene TRBJ2-7; 7 positions agree with TRBD1. The CDR3 is 16 amino acids. J lost 1 base, V lost 2 bases, and 8 bases had no gene match. In germline, CDR1 is MNHNS, CDR2 SASEGT. The CDR3 protein is CASSERGQFISYEQYF. CDR3 bases: TGTGCCAGCAGTGAAAGGGGACAGTTCATTTCCTACGAGCAGTACTTC.

The gene calls are TRBV4-3 and TRBJ1-2, with D possibly TRBD1 on 5 matching bases. The V end lost 0 bases, the J end lost 6 bases, and 14 bases lay between the germline ends. Germline V lookup: CDR1 LGHNA, CDR2 YSLEER. This CDR3 has 15 residues. In DNA form, the CDR3 reads TGCGCCAGCAGCCAAGATCCACGTCAGGGCAATGGCTACACCTTC. Its translation is CASSQDPRQGNGYTF.